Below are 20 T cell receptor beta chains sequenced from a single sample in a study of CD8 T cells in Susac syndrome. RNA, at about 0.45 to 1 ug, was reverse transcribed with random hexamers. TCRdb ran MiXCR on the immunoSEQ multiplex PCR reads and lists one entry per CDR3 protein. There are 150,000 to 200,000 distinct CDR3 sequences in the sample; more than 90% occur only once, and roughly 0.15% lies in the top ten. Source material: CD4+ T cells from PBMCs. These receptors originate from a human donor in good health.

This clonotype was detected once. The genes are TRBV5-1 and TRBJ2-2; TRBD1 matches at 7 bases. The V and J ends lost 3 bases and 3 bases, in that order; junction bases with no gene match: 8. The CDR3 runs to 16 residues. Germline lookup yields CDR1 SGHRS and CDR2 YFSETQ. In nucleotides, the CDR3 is TGCGCCAGCAGCTCCAGAACAGGGGCCTACACCGGGGAGCTGTTTTTT. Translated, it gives CASSSRTGAYTGELFF.

This CDR3 is CASASGGQSSYNEQFF. CDR3 bases: TGTGCCAGCGCTAGCGGGGGGCAGAGCTCCTACAATGAGCAGTTCTTC. The chain has TRBV5-4 and TRBJ2-1, with 11 bases aligning to TRBD2. Germline CDR1 reads SGHNT; CDR2 reads YYREEE (reference sequence). This CDR3 is 16 amino acids long. Trimming took 7 bases from V and 0 from J; bases not matched to a gene: 6.

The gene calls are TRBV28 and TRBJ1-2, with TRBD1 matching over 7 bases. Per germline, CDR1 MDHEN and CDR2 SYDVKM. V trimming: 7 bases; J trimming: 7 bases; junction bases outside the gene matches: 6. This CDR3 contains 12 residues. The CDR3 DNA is TGTGCCAGCAATGAACAGGGGAGTGGCTACACCTTC. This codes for CASNEQGSGYTF.

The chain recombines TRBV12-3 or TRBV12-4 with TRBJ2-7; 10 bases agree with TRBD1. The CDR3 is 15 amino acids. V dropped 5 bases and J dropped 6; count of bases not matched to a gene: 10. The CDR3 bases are TGTGCCAGCAGTCTATGGGGACAGGGGACGGGCGAGCAGTACTTC. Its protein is CASSLWGQGTGEQYF.

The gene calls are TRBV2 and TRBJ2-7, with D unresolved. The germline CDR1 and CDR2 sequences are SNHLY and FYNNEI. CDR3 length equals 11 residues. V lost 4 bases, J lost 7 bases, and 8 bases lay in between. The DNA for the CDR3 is TGTGCCAGCAGTGGATTAGCTGAGCAGTACTTC. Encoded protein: CASSGLAEQYF. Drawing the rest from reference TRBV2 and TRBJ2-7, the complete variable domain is EPEVTQTPSHQVTQMGQEVILRCVPISNHLYFYWYRQILGQKVEFLVSFYNNEISEKSEIFDDQFSVERPDGSNFTLKIRSTKLEDSAMYFCASSGLAEQYFGPGTRLTVT.

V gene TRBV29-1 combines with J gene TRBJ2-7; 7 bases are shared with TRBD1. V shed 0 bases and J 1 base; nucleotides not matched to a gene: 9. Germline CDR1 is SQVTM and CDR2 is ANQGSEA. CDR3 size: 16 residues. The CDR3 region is CSVEDRGGPRSYEQYF. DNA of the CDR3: TGCAGCGTTGAAGATCGAGGGGGCCCTAGGTCCTACGAGCAGTACTTC.

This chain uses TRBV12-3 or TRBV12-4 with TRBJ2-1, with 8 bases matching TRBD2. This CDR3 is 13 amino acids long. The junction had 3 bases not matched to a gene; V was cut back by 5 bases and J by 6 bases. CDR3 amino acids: CASSTLAANEQFF. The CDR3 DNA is TGTGCCAGCAGTACACTAGCGGCCAATGAGCAGTTCTTC.

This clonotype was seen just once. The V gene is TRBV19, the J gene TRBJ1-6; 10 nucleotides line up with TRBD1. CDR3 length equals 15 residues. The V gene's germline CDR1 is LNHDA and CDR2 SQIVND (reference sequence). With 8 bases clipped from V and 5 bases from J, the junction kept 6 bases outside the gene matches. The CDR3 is CASVGGTGDNSPLHF. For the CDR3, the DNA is TGTGCCAGTGTCGGCGGGACAGGGGATAATTCACCCCTCCACTTT.

The CDR3 loop reads CSVGAGTEHTDTQYF. CDR3 bases: TGCAGCGTCGGGGCCGGGACAGAACACACAGATACGCAGTATTTT. The V gene is TRBV29-1, the J gene TRBJ2-3; 7 bases align to TRBD1. Per the germline V gene, CDR1 is SQVTM and CDR2 is ANQGSEA. J was trimmed by 2 bases and V by 6 bases; bases with no gene match: 11. This CDR3 has 15 amino acids.

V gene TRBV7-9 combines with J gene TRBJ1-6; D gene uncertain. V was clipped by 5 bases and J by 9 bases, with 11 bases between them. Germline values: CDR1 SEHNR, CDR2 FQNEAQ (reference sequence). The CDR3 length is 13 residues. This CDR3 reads CASSPRTVSPLHF. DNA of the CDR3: TGTGCCAGCAGCCCCCGGACCGTTTCACCCCTCCACTTT.

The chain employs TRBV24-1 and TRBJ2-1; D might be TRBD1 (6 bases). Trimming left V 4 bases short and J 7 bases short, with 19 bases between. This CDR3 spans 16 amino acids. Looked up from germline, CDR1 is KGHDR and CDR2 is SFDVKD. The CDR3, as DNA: TGTGCCACCAGTGACCCGACAGGTGATCCGGGGAATGAGCAGTTCTTC. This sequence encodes CATSDPTGDPGNEQFF.

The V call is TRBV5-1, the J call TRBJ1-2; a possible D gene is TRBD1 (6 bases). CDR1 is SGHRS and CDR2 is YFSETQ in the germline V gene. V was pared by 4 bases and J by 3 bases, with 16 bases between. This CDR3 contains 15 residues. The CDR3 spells CASSDPQGNHYGYTF. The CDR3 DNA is TGCGCCAGCAGCGACCCACAGGGTAATCACTATGGCTACACCTTC.

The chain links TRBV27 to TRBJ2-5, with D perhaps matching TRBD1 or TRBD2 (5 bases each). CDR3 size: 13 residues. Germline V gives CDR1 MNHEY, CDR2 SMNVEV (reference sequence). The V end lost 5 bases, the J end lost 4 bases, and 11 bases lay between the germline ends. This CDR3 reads CASSRGPLETQYF. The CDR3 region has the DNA TGTGCCAGCAGTCGGGGCCCCTTAGAGACCCAGTACTTC.

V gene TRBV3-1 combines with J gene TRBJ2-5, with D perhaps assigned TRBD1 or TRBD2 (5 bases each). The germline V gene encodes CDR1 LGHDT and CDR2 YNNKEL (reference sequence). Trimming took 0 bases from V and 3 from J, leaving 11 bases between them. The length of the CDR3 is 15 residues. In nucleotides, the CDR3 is TGTGCCAGCAGCCAAGATCGTGGGGACGAAGAGACCCAGTACTTC. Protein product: CASSQDRGDEETQYF.

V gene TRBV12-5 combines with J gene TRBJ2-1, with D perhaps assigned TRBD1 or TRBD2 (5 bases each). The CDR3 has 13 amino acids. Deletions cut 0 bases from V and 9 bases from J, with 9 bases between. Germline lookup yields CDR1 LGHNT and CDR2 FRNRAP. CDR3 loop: CASGLVRDGEQFF. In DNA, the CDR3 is TGTGCTAGTGGTTTGGTCCGGGACGGTGAGCAGTTCTTC.

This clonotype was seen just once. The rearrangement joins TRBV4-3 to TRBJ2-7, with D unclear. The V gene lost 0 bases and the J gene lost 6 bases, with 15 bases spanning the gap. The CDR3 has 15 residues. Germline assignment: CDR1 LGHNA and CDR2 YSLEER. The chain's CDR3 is CASSQEERARGEQYF. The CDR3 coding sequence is TGCGCCAGCAGCCAAGAGGAACGGGCCCGTGGCGAGCAGTACTTC.

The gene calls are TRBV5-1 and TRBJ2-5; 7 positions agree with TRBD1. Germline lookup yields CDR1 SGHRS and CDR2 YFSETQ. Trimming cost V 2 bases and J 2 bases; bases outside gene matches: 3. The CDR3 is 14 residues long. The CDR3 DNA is TGCGCCAGCAGCTTACAGGGGTTTCAAGAGACCCAGTACTTC. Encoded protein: CASSLQGFQETQYF. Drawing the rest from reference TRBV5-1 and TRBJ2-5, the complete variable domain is KAGVTQTPRYLIKTRGQQVTLSCSPISGHRSVSWYQQTPGQGLQFLFEYFSETQRNKGNFPGRFSGRQFSNSRSEMNVSTLELGDSALYLCASSLQGFQETQYFGPGTRLLVL.

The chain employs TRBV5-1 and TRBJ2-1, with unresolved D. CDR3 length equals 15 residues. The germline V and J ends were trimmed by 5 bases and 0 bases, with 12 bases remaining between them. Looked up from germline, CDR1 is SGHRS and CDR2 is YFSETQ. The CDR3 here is CASREHTSSYNEQFF. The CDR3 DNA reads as TGCGCCAGCAGGGAGCATACGAGCTCCTACAATGAGCAGTTCTTC.

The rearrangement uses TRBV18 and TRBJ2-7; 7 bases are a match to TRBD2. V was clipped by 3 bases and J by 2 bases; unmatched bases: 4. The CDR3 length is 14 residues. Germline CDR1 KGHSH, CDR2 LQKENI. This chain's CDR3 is CASSPPGLTYEQYF. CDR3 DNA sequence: TGTGCCAGCTCACCCCCGGGACTAACCTACGAGCAGTACTTC.

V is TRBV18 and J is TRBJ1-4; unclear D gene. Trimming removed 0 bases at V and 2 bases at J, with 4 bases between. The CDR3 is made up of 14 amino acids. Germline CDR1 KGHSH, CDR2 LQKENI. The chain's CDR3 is CASSPPVTNEKLFF. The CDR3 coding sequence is TGTGCCAGCTCACCACCGGTCACTAATGAAAAACTGTTTTTT.